A selection of T cell receptor beta chains follows, all from one sample in a study of CD8 T cells in Susac syndrome. Each CDR3 protein is one row after TCRdb ran MiXCR on the immunoSEQ multiplex PCR reads. Among approximately 210,000 distinct CDR3 sequences listed, 94% were seen once. The specimen was CD4+ T cells from PBMCs. All receptors come from a human donor with Susac syndrome. Both conserved end residues are part of each CDR3. A D gene is named only where the DNA matches it firmly. Some rows mark clone size as missing; the rest say once, few, many or name a class of expanded clone.

j_call	clone_size	v_call	d_call	cdr3_nt	cdr3_aa
TRBJ1-5	NA	TRBV12-3/TRBV12-4	TRBD1	TGTGCCAGCAGTTCGCCTCAGGGACAGGGGGCGCTGAGTCAGCCCCAGCATTTT	CASSSPQGQGALSQPQHF
TRBJ1-3	once	TRBV4-3	TRBD1	TGCGCCAGCAGCCGGGGCGTAGGACAGGGTCGAGGAAACACCATATATTTT	CASSRGVGQGRGNTIYF
TRBJ1-1	NA	TRBV15	NA	TGTGCCACGGCGAGGGGACCTGAAGCTTTCTTT	CATARGPEAFF
TRBJ1-2	NA	TRBV4-3	NA	TGCGCCAGCAGCCAAGGCTTGGCAGGAAACTATGGCTACACCTTC	CASSQGLAGNYGYTF
TRBJ2-2	NA	TRBV7-7	NA	TGTGCTAGCAGCCGCCGCAGGGCGAACACCGGGGAGCTGTTTTTT	CASSRRRANTGELFF
TRBJ1-3	NA	TRBV5-1	NA	TGCGCCAGCAACCCCGGTACTCAGGTTGGAAACACCATATATTTT	CASNPGTQVGNTIYF
TRBJ1-5	NA	TRBV29-1	TRBD1	TGCAGCGTTGGACAGGGGACGGGCAATCAGCCCCAGCATTTT	CSVGQGTGNQPQHF
TRBJ2-5	NA	TRBV28	NA	TGTGCCAGCTCCAGGGCGGGGGCCCTCCAAGAGACCCAGTACTTC	CASSRAGALQETQYF
TRBJ2-2	NA	TRBV30	TRBD2	TGTGCCTGGAGAAGTCTAGCGGGGAGCACCGGGGAGCTGTTTTTT	CAWRSLAGSTGELFF
TRBJ2-5	NA	TRBV20-1	NA	TGCAGTGCTAGACTAGCGCGAGAGACCCAGTACTTC	CSARLARETQYF
TRBJ1-6	few	TRBV6-2/TRBV6-3	NA	TGTGCCAGCAGTTACTCGGGCGGGGGTAATTCACCCCTCCACTTT	CASSYSGGGNSPLHF
TRBJ2-2	NA	TRBV29-1	TRBD2	TGCAGCGTCGGGACGGGGGGGCCGGGGACCGGGGAGCTGTTTTTT	CSVGTGGPGTGELFF
TRBJ1-1	NA	TRBV14	NA	TGTGCCAGCAGCCAAGACATCTATAACACTGAAGCTTTCTTT	CASSQDIYNTEAFF
TRBJ1-1	NA	TRBV4-2	NA	TGTGCCAGCAGCCAAGGGACATCGGACGGGGAAGCTTTCTTT	CASSQGTSDGEAFF
TRBJ1-6	NA	TRBV28	NA	TGTGCCAGCATAGGGTATTATAATTCACCCCTCCACTTT	CASIGYYNSPLHF
TRBJ2-3	NA	TRBV4-3	TRBD1	TGCGCCAGCAGCCAAGGGGATCGCGACAGGGGCACAGATACGCAGTATTTT	CASSQGDRDRGTDTQYF
TRBJ1-2	NA	TRBV9	TRBD1	TGTGCCAGCGGGGGACAGCCTCACTATGGCTACACCTTC	CASGGQPHYGYTF
TRBJ1-1	NA	TRBV12-3/TRBV12-4	NA	TGTGCCAGCAGTTTAGAAGGAGGAGGGGCTTTCTTT	CASSLEGGGAFF
TRBJ2-7	NA	TRBV20-1	NA	TGCAGTGCCCAAGCCTACGAGCAGTACTTC	CSAQAYEQYF
TRBJ2-3	NA	TRBV7-9	TRBD1	TGTGCCAGCAGCCCCCCAGGGACAGGGAGGAGGACAGATACGCAGTATTTT	CASSPPGTGRRTDTQYF
TRBJ1-1	NA	TRBV6-2/TRBV6-3	NA	TGTGCCAGCAGCCAGTCGGGCTACACTGAAGCTTTCTTT	CASSQSGYTEAFF
TRBJ2-7	NA	TRBV7-2	NA	TGTGCCAGCAGCTTCCCAACGGGACAATCTGCTTTGGACTTC	CASSFPTGQSALDF
TRBJ1-6	few	TRBV5-4	TRBD1	TGTGCCAGCAGGCGGGACAGTAATTCACCCCTCCACTTT	CASRRDSNSPLHF
TRBJ2-1	NA	TRBV5-4	NA	TGTGCCAGCAGCCTGGGCATGACATACAATGAGCAGTTCTTC	CASSLGMTYNEQFF
TRBJ2-2	NA	TRBV11-2	TRBD2	TGTGCCAGCAGCCGGGGGGCTAGCGGGGGAGTTGTACCCGGGGAGCTGTTTTTT	CASSRGASGGVVPGELFF
TRBJ1-2	NA	TRBV6-2/TRBV6-3	NA	TGTGCCAGCAGTTCTCTCGTCGGGAGGTACTATGGCTACACCTTC	CASSSLVGRYYGYTF
TRBJ1-6	NA	TRBV20-1	NA	TGCAGTGCTAGAGAGGGAGTCGGAAGCTCCTATAATTCACCCCTCCACTTT	CSAREGVGSSYNSPLHF
TRBJ2-6	few	TRBV5-1	NA	TGCGCCAGCATCAGTACGTTCTCTGGGGCCAACGTCCTGACTTTC	CASISTFSGANVLTF
TRBJ1-5	NA	TRBV30	TRBD1	TGTGCCTGGAGTGGATGGGACAGGACTATACTTTCGAGTCAGCCCCAGCATTTT	CAWSGWDRTILSSQPQHF
TRBJ1-4	NA	TRBV7-2	NA	TGTGCCAGCAGCGGAAGGAGTGGTACTAATGAAAAACTGTTTTTT	CASSGRSGTNEKLFF
TRBJ2-5	NA	TRBV7-2	TRBD1	TGTGCCAGCAGCCGAGACAGGGGGCGCCCAGAGACCCAGTACTTC	CASSRDRGRPETQYF
TRBJ2-5	NA	TRBV5-1	NA	TGCGCCAGCAGCGTCGATCAAGAGACCCAGTACTTC	CASSVDQETQYF
TRBJ2-7	NA	TRBV5-1	TRBD1	TGCGCCAGCAGCTTGGACCCCGGGACAGTATCCTACGAGCAGTACTTC	CASSLDPGTVSYEQYF
TRBJ1-5	once	TRBV15	TRBD1	TGTGCCACCTGTCGGGACAGGGGGAATCAGCCCCAGCATTTT	CATCRDRGNQPQHF
TRBJ2-3	NA	TRBV5-4	TRBD2	TGTGCCAGCAGCGGGGGCGGGGGGAGCACAGATACGCAGTATTTT	CASSGGGGSTDTQYF
TRBJ2-3	NA	TRBV20-1	NA	TGCAGTGCTACCGAGACCAGCACAGATACGCAGTATTTT	CSATETSTDTQYF
TRBJ2-3	NA	TRBV20-1	TRBD1	TGCAGTGCTAGAACGGGACAGGGGAGCACAGATACGCAGTATTTT	CSARTGQGSTDTQYF
TRBJ2-1	NA	TRBV20-1	NA	TGCAGTGCTAGTAGGAGTGGAGGAGGGCCCAACAATGAGCAGTTCTTC	CSASRSGGGPNNEQFF
TRBJ2-7	once	TRBV6-2/TRBV6-3	TRBD1	TGTGCCAGCAGAAGGGGGACAGACTCCTACGAGCAGTACTTC	CASRRGTDSYEQYF
TRBJ1-5	once	TRBV6-1	NA	TGTGCCAGCAGTACAACTCGACAGGCTAGCAATCAGCCCCAGCATTTT	CASSTTRQASNQPQHF
TRBJ1-1	NA	TRBV6-2/TRBV6-3	TRBD1	TGTGCCAGCAGTTACTTTTACCGGGACAGGGGCCTGAACACTGAAGCTTTCTTT	CASSYFYRDRGLNTEAFF
TRBJ1-5	NA	TRBV20-1	TRBD1	TGCAGTGCTAGAGATGACAGGGGTGGGCAGCCCCAGCATTTT	CSARDDRGGQPQHF
TRBJ1-1	once	TRBV30	NA	TGTGCCTGGAGTGGACCAGGGGTGACTGAAGCTTTCTTT	CAWSGPGVTEAFF
TRBJ2-1	NA	TRBV20-1	TRBD2	TGCAGTGCTAGAGCGACTAGCGGGATCAATGAGCAGTTCTTC	CSARATSGINEQFF
TRBJ2-2	NA	TRBV20-1	TRBD2	TGCAGTGCTAGAACGGGGGGGACCGGGGAGCTGTTTTTT	CSARTGGTGELFF
TRBJ2-1	NA	TRBV20-1	TRBD1	TGCAGTGCTAGTGGGACAGGGGGTGGGAATGAGCAGTTCTTC	CSASGTGGGNEQFF
TRBJ2-7	once	TRBV6-2/TRBV6-3	NA	TGTGCCAGCAGTTACTCGCAGGCCGACTACGAGCAGTACTTC	CASSYSQADYEQYF
TRBJ2-7	NA	TRBV7-9	NA	TGTGCCAGCAGCCCCTCGACGGGGTACTCCTACGAGCAGTACTTC	CASSPSTGYSYEQYF
TRBJ1-4	NA	TRBV11-3	TRBD1	TGTGCCAGCAGCTCACCTCCGGGACAGGGTAATGAAAAACTGTTTTTT	CASSSPPGQGNEKLFF